This TCR beta chain is from a study of T cells in Graves' hyperthyroidism and ophthalmopathy. Fresh 10 ml peripheral blood yielded PBMCs. This CDR3 has 12 residues. Between the trimmed V and J ends, which lost 3 bases and 2 bases, there was a span of 2 bases. Germline values: CDR1 KGHDR, CDR2 SFDVKD. RNA transcripts provided the source from which TCR beta CDR3 regions were amplified. A first-round RT-PCR of the TCR CDR3 used the HTBI primer set. TCRdb used MiXCR to reprocess the multiplex PCR reads, holding one entry per CDR3 protein. The sample has some 300,000 distinct CDR3 sequences, around a fifth seen once. This clonotype has just a few counts. What it recognizes is unknown. Findings and caveats of the study: Separation of ophthalmopathy from stable hyperthyroidism was achieved by a 13 V-J model. Blood also held most thyroid clonotypes expanded beyond 0.001.

The chain recombines TRBV24-1 with TRBJ2-3; D is ambiguous. The sequenced sample consisted of blood. The TCR comes from a man aged 45 to 65 with Graves' ophthalmopathy. This chain's CDR3 is CATSDITDTQYF. The CDR3 DNA is TGTGCCACCAGTGATATCACAGATACGCAGTATTTT.